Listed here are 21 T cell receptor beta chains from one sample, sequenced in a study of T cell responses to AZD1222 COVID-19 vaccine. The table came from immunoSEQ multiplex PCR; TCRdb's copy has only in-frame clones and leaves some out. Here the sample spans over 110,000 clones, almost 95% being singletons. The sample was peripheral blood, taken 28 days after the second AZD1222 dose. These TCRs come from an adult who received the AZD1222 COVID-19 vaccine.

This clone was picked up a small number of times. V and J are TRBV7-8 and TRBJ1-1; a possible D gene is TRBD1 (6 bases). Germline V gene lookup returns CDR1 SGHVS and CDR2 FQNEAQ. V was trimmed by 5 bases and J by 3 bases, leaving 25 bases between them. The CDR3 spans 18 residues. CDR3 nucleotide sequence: TGTGCCAGCAGCCCTCGGAGCTGGGGGGGGCACTATGACACTGAAGCTTTCTTT. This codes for CASSPRSWGGHYDTEAFF.

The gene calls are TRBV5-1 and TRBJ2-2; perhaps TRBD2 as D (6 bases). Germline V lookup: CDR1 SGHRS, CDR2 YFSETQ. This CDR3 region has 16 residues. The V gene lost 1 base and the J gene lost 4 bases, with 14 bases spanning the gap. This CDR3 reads CASSLWRGLGTGELFF. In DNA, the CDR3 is TGCGCCAGCAGCTTGTGGAGGGGTTTAGGCACCGGGGAGCTGTTTTTT.

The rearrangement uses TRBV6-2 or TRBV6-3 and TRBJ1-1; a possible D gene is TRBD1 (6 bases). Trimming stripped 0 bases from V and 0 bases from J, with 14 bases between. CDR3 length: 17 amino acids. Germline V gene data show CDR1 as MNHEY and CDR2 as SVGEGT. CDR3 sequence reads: CASSYSGGHSMNTEAFF. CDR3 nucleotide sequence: TGTGCCAGCAGTTACTCCGGGGGGCACTCGATGAACACTGAAGCTTTCTTT.

CDR3 DNA sequence: TGTGCCAGCAGTGAAGAGTGGTCGGGCCAGCCCCAGCATTTT. Its translation is CASSEEWSGQPQHF. The chain is built from TRBV2 and TRBJ1-5; D is uncertain. The CDR3 loop spans 14 amino acids. CDR1 SNHLY and CDR2 FYNNEI come from the germline V gene. Trimming removed 1 base from V and 7 bases from J, with 11 bases in between.

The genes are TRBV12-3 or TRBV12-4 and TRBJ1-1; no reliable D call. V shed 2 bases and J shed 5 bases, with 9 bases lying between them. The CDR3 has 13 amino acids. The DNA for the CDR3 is TGTGCCAGCAGTTTAACTGGGTTTACTGAAGCTTTCTTT. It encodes CASSLTGFTEAFF.

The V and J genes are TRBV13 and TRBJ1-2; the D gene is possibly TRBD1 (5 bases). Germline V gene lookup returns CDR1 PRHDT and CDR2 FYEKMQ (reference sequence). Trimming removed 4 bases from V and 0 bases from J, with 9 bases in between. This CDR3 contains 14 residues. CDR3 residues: CASSSTETNYGYTF. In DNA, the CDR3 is TGTGCCAGCAGCTCGACAGAGACTAACTATGGCTACACCTTC. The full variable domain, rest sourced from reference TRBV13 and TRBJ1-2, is AAGVIQSPRHLIKEKRETATLKCYPIPRHDTVYWYQQGPGQDPQFLISFYEKMQSDKGSIPDRFSAQQFSDYHSELNMSSLELGDSALYFCASSSTETNYGYTFGSGTRLTVV.

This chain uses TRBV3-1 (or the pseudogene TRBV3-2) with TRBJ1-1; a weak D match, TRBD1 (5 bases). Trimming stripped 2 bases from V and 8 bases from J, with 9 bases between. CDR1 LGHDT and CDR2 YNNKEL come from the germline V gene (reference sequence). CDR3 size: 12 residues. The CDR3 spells CASSQPGGEAFF. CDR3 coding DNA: TGTGCCAGCAGCCAACCGGGGGGGGAAGCTTTCTTT.

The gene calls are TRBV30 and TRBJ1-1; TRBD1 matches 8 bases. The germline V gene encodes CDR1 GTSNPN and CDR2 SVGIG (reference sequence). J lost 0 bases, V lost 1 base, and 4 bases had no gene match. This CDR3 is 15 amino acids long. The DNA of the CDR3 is TGTGCCTGGAGTGCTGGACAGGGAATGAACACTGAAGCTTTCTTT. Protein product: CAWSAGQGMNTEAFF.

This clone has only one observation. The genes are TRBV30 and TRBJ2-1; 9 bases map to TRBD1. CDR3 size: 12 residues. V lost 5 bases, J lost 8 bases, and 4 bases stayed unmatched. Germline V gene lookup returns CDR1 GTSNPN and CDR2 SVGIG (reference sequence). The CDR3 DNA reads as TGTGCCTGGTGGGACAGGGTCGATGAGCAGTTCTTC. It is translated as CAWWDRVDEQFF.

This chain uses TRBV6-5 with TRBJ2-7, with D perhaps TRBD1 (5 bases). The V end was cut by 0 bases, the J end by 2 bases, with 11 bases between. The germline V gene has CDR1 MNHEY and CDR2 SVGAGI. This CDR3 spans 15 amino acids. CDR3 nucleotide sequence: TGTGCCAGCAGTTACTCGTCAGGGAACACCTACGAGCAGTACTTC. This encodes CASSYSSGNTYEQYF.

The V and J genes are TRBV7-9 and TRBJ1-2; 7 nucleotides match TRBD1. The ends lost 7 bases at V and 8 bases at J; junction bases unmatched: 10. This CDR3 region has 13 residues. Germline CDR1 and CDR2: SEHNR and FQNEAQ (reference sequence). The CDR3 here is CASTKGQVEGYTF. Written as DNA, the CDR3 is TGTGCCAGCACCAAAGGACAGGTGGAAGGCTACACCTTC.

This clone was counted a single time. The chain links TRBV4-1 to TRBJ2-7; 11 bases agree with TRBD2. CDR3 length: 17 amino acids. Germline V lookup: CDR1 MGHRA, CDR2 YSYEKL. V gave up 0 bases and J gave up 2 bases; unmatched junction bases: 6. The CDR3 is CASSQERTSGPPYEQYF. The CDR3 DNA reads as TGCGCCAGCAGCCAAGAGAGGACTAGCGGGCCCCCCTACGAGCAGTACTTC.

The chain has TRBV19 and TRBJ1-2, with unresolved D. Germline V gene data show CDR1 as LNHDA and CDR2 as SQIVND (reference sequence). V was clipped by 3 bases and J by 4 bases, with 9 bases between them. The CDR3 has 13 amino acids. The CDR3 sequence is CASSIRHVYGYTF. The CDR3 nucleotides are TGTGCCAGTAGTATTCGACACGTCTATGGCTACACCTTC.

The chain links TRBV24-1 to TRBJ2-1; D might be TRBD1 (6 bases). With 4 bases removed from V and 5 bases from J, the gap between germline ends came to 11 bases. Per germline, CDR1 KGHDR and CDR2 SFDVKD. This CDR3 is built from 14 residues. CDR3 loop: CATSDINRDNEQFF. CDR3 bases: TGTGCCACCAGTGACATTAACAGGGACAATGAGCAGTTCTTC.

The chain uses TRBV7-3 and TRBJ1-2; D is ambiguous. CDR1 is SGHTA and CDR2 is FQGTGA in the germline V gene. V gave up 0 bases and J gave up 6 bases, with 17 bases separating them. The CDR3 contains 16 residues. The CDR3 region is CASSLTVAGGRDGYTF. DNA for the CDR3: TGTGCCAGCAGCTTAACGGTCGCCGGCGGGAGGGATGGCTACACCTTC.

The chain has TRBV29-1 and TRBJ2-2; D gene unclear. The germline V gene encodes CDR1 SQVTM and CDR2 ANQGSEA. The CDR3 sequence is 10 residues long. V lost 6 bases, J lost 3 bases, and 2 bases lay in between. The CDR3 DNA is TGCAGCGTCTACACCGGGGAGCTGTTTTTT. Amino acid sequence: CSVYTGELFF.

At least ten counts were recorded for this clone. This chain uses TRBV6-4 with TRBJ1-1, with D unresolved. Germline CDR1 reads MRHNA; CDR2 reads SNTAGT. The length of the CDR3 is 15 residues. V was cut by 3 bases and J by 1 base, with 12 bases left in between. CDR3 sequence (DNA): TGTGCCAGCAGTGAATCGGAGGGCGGGAACACTGAAGCTTTCTTT. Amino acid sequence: CASSESEGGNTEAFF.

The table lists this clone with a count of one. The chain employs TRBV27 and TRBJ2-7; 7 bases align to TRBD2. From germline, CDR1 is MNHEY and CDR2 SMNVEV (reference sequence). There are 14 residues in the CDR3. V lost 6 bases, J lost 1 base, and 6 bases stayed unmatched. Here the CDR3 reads CASRWTSQSYEQYV. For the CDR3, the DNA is TGTGCCAGCAGATGGACTAGTCAATCCTACGAGCAGTACGTC.

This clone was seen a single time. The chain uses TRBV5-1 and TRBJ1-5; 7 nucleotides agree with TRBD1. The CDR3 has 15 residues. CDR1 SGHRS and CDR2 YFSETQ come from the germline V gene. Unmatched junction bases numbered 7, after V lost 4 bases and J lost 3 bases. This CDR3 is CASSETGWDNQPQHF. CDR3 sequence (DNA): TGCGCCAGCAGCGAGACAGGGTGGGACAATCAGCCCCAGCATTTT.

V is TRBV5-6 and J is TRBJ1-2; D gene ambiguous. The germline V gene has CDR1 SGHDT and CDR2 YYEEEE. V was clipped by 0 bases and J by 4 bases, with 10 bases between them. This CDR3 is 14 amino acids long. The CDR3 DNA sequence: TGTGCCAGCAGCTTGGTTCCGAGGAGCTATGGCTACACCTTC. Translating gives CASSLVPRSYGYTF. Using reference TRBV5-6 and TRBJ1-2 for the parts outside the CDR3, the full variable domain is DAGVTQSPTHLIKTRGQQVTLRCSPKSGHDTVSWYQQALGQGPQFIFQYYEEEERQRGNFPDRFSGHQFPNYSSELNVNALLLGDSALYLCASSLVPRSYGYTFGSGTRLTVV.

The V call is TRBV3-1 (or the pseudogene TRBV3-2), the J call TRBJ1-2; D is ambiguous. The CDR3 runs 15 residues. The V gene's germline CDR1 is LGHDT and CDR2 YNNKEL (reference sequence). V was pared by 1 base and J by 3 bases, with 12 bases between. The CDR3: CASSQGKYGDYGYTF. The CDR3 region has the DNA TGTGCCAGCAGCCAAGGGAAGTACGGGGACTATGGCTACACCTTC.